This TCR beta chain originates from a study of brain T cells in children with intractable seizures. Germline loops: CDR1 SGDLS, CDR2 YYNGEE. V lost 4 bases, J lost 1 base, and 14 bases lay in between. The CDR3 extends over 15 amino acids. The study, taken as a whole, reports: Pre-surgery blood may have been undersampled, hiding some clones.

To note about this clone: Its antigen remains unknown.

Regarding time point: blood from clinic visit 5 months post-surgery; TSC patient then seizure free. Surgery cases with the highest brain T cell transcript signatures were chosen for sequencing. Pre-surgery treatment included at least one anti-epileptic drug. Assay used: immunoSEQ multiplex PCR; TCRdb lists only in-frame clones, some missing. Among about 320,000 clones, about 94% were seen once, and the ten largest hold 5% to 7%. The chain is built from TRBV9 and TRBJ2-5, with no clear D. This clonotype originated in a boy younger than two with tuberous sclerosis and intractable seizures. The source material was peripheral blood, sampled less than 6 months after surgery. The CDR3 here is CASSQRLGIQETQYF. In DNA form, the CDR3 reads TGTGCCAGCAGCCAAAGACTGGGGATCCAAGAGACCCAGTACTTC.